Each of the 20 T cell receptor beta chains below was sequenced from the same sample in a study of tumor and adjacent non-tumor tissue in lung cancer. The template was RNA from unsorted bulk tissue. A modified ARM-PCR protocol with three rounds of nested PCR amplified TCRbeta. TCRdb re-analysed the multiplex PCR reads in MiXCR, keeping a single row per CDR3 protein. Here the sample spans roughly 140,000 distinct CDR3 sequences, approximately 66% being singletons. Sequenced: lung tumor tissue. The source is a man between 60 and 75 years old with small cell lung cancer.

CDR3: CASSLDRGEQFF. The CDR3 DNA reads TGTGCCAGCAGCTTAGACCGGGGTGAGCAGTTCTTC. The chain joins TRBV11-2 to TRBJ2-1; perhaps TRBD2 as D (5 bases). Germline V gives CDR1 SGHAT, CDR2 FQNNGV. This CDR3 is 12 amino acids long. The V gene lost 0 bases and the J gene lost 9 bases, with 6 bases spanning the gap.

This clonotype was detected ten times or more. J is TRBJ2-5 and V is TRBV5-4; no firm D call. CDR1 is SGHNT and CDR2 is YYREEE in the germline V gene (reference sequence). This CDR3 has 14 residues. V lost 0 bases and J 1 base, leaving 7 bases between the germline ends. The CDR3 region is CASSLGGFQETQYF. The CDR3 DNA is TGTGCCAGCAGCTTGGGGGGTTTCCAAGAGACCCAGTACTTC.

In its sample, this clonotype was seen once. This chain uses TRBV6-6 with TRBJ2-5; tentatively, D is TRBD2 (6 bases). CDR3 length: 14 residues. The germline V gene has CDR1 MNHNY and CDR2 SVGAGI (reference sequence). V was pared by 7 bases and J by 4 bases, with 16 bases between. CDR3 sequence: CASIRTTGRETQYF. The CDR3 DNA reads TGTGCCAGCATTCGGACTACCGGGAGAGAGACCCAGTACTTC.

CDR3 loop: CASSSLLARNSYNEQFF. The CDR3 DNA reads as TGTGCCAGCAGCTCACTACTAGCGAGAAACTCCTACAATGAGCAGTTCTTC. The chain combines TRBV11-2 with TRBJ2-1, with 7 bases identical to TRBD2. J lost 0 bases, V lost 4 bases, and 9 bases had no gene match. There are 17 residues in the CDR3. Germline V gene data show CDR1 as SGHAT and CDR2 as FQNNGV.

The chain uses TRBV5-5 and TRBJ2-3; a weak D match, TRBD2 (6 bases). The CDR3 totals 14 residues. Looked up from germline, CDR1 is SGHKS and CDR2 is YYEKEE (reference sequence). Trimming pared 4 bases from V and 4 bases from J, leaving 13 bases between. The CDR3 here is CASSSSGKADTQYF. The CDR3 bases are TGTGCCAGCAGCAGTAGCGGCAAGGCAGATACGCAGTATTTT.

This clonotype was seen once. This clone may be a read error of a much larger clone one base away. The chain couples TRBV29-1 to TRBJ2-1; 11 positions agree with TRBD2. Germline values: CDR1 SQVTM, CDR2 ANQGSEA. There are 18 residues in the CDR3. Losses at the gene ends were 4 bases for V and 0 bases for J; bases not matched to a gene: 11. CDR3 bases: TGCAGCGTTGCTGGGGGGGTAGCGGGAGGGAGCTCCTACAATGAGCAGTTCTTC. Protein: CSVAGGVAGGSSYNEQFF.

As regards this clonotype: The missing conserved phenylalanine or tryptophan at the end of this CDR3 makes a read error likely. This chain connects TRBV11-1 to TRBJ2-7, with D possibly TRBD2 on 5 matching bases. The ends were cut back, 9 bases at V and 4 bases at J, with 16 bases in the middle. The CDR3 is 13 amino acids. Germline V gives CDR1 SGHAT, CDR2 FQDESV (reference sequence). The CDR3 bases are TGTGCCAGTAGCGTTACGGACCGGTACGAGCAGTACCTC. Encoded protein: CASSVTDRYEQYL.

About this clonotype: Germline and junction disagree at one end, which may indicate a read error. This chain joins TRBV4-2 and TRBJ2-3; D remains unclear. The CDR3 length is 13 residues. Germline CDR1 and CDR2: LGHNA and YNFKEQ. DNA for the CDR3: TGTACCAGTAGCCAACTTCTCGCTGATACGCAGTATTTT. This encodes CTSSQLLADTQYF.

Note on this clonotype: Just one base apart from a much larger clone, this may be a read error. This chain joins TRBV6-1 and TRBJ2-3; D may be TRBD1 (5 bases). Trimming stripped 2 bases from V and 9 bases from J, with 15 bases between. This CDR3 has 14 residues. From germline, CDR1 is MNHNS and CDR2 SASEGT. CDR3 nucleotide sequence: TGTGCCAGCAGTGAAAGAAGGGGTACCTTGACGCAGTATTTT. Its translation is CASSERRGTLTQYF.

As for this clonotype: This may stem from a read error, because a much larger clone lies one nucleotide away. The chain is built from TRBV6-5 and TRBJ1-2; D unresolved. V was clipped by 3 bases and J by 9 bases, with 20 bases between them. In germline, CDR1 is MNHEY, CDR2 SVGAGI. The CDR3 contains 15 residues. In nucleotides, the CDR3 is TGTGCCAGCAGTTATTTGAGTCTTGGAGGGTATAGCTACACCTTC. It codes for CASSYLSLGGYSYTF.

This chain joins TRBV20-1 and TRBJ1-1; TRBD1 is a possible D gene (6 bases). Trimming left V 0 bases short and J 4 bases short, with 21 bases between. The CDR3 length is 17 residues. CDR1 and CDR2 from the germline V gene are DFQATT and SNEGSKA (reference sequence). The DNA for the CDR3 is TGCAGTGCTAGAGATCCAAAACAGGGTAGGTGGGGCACTGAAGCTTTCTTT. Encoded protein: CSARDPKQGRWGTEAFF.

Details on this clonotype: A read error may account for a junction end that differs from germline. The J gene is TRBJ2-6, the V gene TRBV11-2; D is unclear. CDR3 length: 13 amino acids. Germline CDR1 is SGHAT and CDR2 is FQNNGV. CDR3 protein: CASSLAGVNVLTF. In nucleotides, the CDR3 is TGTGCCAGCAGCCTCGCTGGGGTCAACGTCCTGACTTTT.

Concerning this clonotype itself: A much larger clone differs from this one at a single base, so this may be a read error. The genes are TRBV11-3 and TRBJ2-3, with D perhaps being TRBD1 or TRBD2 (6 bases each). CDR1 SGHNT and CDR2 YENEEA come from the germline V gene. This CDR3 region has 13 residues. This CDR3 is CVSSWRGTDTQYF. The CDR3, as DNA: TGTGTCAGCAGTTGGAGGGGGACAGATACGCAGTATTTT.

V and J are TRBV29-1 and TRBJ2-6, with TRBD1 identical over 9 bases. CDR1 is SQVTM and CDR2 is ANQGSEA in the germline V gene. The CDR3 has 17 amino acids. V shed 5 bases and J 5 bases; nucleotides not matched to a gene: 13. CDR3 nucleotide sequence: TGCAGCGTTCCCCGGGACAGGGACCACTCAAGGGCCAACGTCCTGACTTTC. Translated: CSVPRDRDHSRANVLTF.

Worth noting for this clonotype: This CDR3 fails to terminate in the conserved phenylalanine or tryptophan, so it likely reflects a read error. This chain joins TRBV11-1 and TRBJ2-7; possible D gene TRBD1, 5 bases. The CDR3 is 15 amino acids. CDR1 and CDR2 (germline): SGHAT, FQDESV (reference sequence). Trimming removed 5 bases from V and 3 bases from J, with 17 bases in between. CDR3 bases: TGTGCCAGCAGCCGATTCCAGGGTCCTTTCTACGAGCAGTACTCC. Its protein is CASSRFQGPFYEQYS.

This clonotype turned up a few times. The CDR3 bases are TGCAGTGCTTCCGGGACTGTTAACTATGGCTACACCTTC. The encoded protein is CSASGTVNYGYTF. The chain recombines TRBV20-1 with TRBJ1-2; the D gene is possibly TRBD1 (5 bases). This CDR3 comprises 13 residues. Germline-derived CDR1 and CDR2 are DFQATT and SNEGSKA (reference sequence). The V gene lost 5 bases and the J gene lost 1 base, with 11 bases spanning the gap.

The V call is TRBV4-1, the J call TRBJ2-7; 7 bases line up with TRBD2. J was trimmed by 5 bases and V by 3 bases; bases with no gene match: 10. CDR1 is MGHRA and CDR2 is YSYEKL in the germline V gene. This CDR3 region has 15 residues. The CDR3 bases are TGCGCCAGCAGCCACGCTCGGGGGGAGGTCCACGAGCAGTACTTC. Its protein is CASSHARGEVHEQYF.

The chain carries TRBV11-3 and TRBJ2-2, with 8 bases that match TRBD2. Losses at the gene ends were 5 bases for V and 6 bases for J; bases not matched to a gene: 20. This CDR3 is built from 19 residues. Germline V lookup: CDR1 SGHNT, CDR2 YENEEA. In DNA, the CDR3 is TGTGCCAGCAGCCCTGGGACTAGTGGCTTGGGGGACAACTCCGGGGAGCTGTTTTTT. As protein: CASSPGTSGLGDNSGELFF.

About this clonotype itself: A read error may explain this, as a much larger clone is one base away. This sequence joins TRBV6-6 and TRBJ2-2; possibly TRBD1 for D (6 bases). The CDR3 runs to 16 residues. Germline CDR1 MNHNY, CDR2 SVGAGI (reference sequence). The CDR3 bases are TGTGCCAGCAGTCCGCCGGGACATTCGAACACCGGGGATCTGTTTTTT. Its protein is CASSPPGHSNTGDLFF.

For this clonotype: One end of the junction fails to match germline, which may point to a read error. The chain carries TRBV10-1 and TRBJ2-3; 7 bases are a match to TRBD1. The CDR3 loop spans 13 amino acids. Germline V gene sequence: CDR1 WNHNN, CDR2 SYGVQD (reference sequence). CDR3 in DNA: TGCGCCAACAGTGACAGGGTGTGGGATACGCAGTATTTT. Protein sequence: CANSDRVWDTQYF.